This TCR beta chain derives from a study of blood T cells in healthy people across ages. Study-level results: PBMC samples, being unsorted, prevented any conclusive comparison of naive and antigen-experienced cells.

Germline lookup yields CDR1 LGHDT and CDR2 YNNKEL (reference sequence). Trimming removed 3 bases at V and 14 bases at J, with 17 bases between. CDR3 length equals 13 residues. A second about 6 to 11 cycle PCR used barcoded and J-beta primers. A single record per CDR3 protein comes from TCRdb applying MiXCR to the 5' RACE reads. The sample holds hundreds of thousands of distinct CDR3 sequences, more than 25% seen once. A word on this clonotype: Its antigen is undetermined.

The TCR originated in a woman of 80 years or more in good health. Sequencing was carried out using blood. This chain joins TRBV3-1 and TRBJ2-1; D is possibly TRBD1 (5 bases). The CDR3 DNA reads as TGTGCCAGCAGCCATTCAACCCAATCAGGGAAGTTCTTC. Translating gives CASSHSTQSGKFF.